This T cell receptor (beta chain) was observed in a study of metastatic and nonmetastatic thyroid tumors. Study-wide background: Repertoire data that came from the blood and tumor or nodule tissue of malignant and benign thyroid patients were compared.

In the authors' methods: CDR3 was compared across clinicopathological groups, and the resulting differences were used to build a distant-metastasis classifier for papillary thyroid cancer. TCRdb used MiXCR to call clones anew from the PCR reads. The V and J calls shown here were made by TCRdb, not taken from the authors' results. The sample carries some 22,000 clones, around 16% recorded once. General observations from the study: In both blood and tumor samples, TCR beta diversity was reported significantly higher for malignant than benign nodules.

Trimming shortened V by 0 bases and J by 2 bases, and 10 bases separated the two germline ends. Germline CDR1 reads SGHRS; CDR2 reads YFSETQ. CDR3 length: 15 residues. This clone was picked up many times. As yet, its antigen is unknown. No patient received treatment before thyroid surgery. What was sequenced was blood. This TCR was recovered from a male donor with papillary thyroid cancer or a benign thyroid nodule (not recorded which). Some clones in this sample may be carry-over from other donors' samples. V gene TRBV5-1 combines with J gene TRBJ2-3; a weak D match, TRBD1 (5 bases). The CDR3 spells CASSLEAGFTDTQYF. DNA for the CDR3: TGCGCCAGCAGCTTGGAGGCAGGGTTCACAGATACGCAGTATTTT.